This entry concerns a single TCR beta chain. This clonotype has just a few counts. There is no known antigen for this receptor. Base quality data are lacking; no much larger clone is found one base away. The donors were some 36 Caucasian individuals from Russia, aged roughly 6 to 100 years, who were systemically healthy. Each donor gave about 10 milliliters of peripheral blood, drawn into EDTA-treated Vacutainer tubes. Ficoll-Paque density-gradient centrifugation was used to isolate PBMCs, with at least 6.5 million per sample. Total RNA, at least 5 micrograms per sample, was extracted from PBMCs with Trizol reagent. Naive CD45RAhigh/CD27high T cell percentages were measured by flow cytometry on a PBMC aliquot from every donor. These data come from a study of blood T cells in healthy people across ages (dated by TCRdb to the mid-2010s). Regarding the research as a whole: In model experiments, template switching captured about one uniquely barcoded TCR beta cDNA molecule for every two T cells. Four age groups were formed from the donors: young (average roughly 16 years), middle-aged (approximately 39), aged (more than 55) and long-lived (around 82). Donors of different ages were randomly distributed across sequencing lanes to avoid experimental bias. The study measured age-related changes in TCR beta repertoire diversity using deep sequencing normalized with unique cDNA molecular identifiers. The study analyzed two additional independent replicas of 1 million unique cDNA reads from the same blood draw for two donors, one aged 18 to 29 and one aged 80 or older.

Study-wide findings and limitations: Observed TCR beta diversity per million T cells fell roughly linearly with age, and a significant reduction was already apparent by age roughly 41. Donor CMV infection status was unknown, potentially confounding age-related changes in expanded clonotypes. The percentage of naive T cells measured by flow cytometry correlated strongly with observed TCR beta diversity. Estimates of total diversity from one million sequenced T cells were regarded as lower bounds and underestimates. Because profiling used bulk unsorted PBMCs, naive and antigen-experienced compartments could not be compared conclusively. Compared with the aged group, more naive CD4+ T cells, fewer expanded clones and increased TCR diversity were shown by the long-lived group, suggesting age selection.

The CDR3 numbers 16 residues from cysteine through phenylalanine. Only the CDR3 DNA stays, 48 bases, in frame from base 1. The germline V end is reduced by 5 bases and the J end by 3 bases; junction bases left unmatched: 9. CDR1 LGHNA and CDR2 YNFKEQ are derived from the germline V gene. Library generation was performed with 5' RACE. The sequencer was an Illumina HiSeq 2500. The second PCR ran for roughly 7 to 12 cycles and used a J-beta primer mix along with a sample-barcoded 5' primer. A template-switch 5' adaptor carrying 12 random nucleotides introduced a unique molecular identifier onto each TCR beta cDNA molecule. Each sample yielded at least 2.5 million CDR3-containing paired-end reads. All of the RNA was converted into first-strand cDNA using the Mint cDNA synthesis kit, with a TRBC-specific oligonucleotide serving as the primer. All cDNA was treated with uracil-DNA glycosylase and then went through a first 18-cycle PCR with the universal primers M1SS and BC2_uni_R. From the authors' description of their analysis: For normalization, 1 million high-quality reads, each with a distinct molecular identifier, were randomly selected from each sample. Reads with shared molecular identifiers were discarded instead of being binned into consensus sequences. MiTCR, run with a Q25 quality threshold and the strictest error-elimination algorithm, handled CDR3 identification, clonotype clustering and error correction. A nonparametric unseen species model using Euler transformation provided a lower-bound estimate of total TCR beta diversity. The public reads were reanalyzed by TCRdb: fastp trimming at Q25, MiXCR alignment, in-frame beta chains only. Each entry merges the rows of one CDR3 protein and shows their most common DNA and genes. These V and J calls derive from TCRdb rather than the authors' analysis. The sample table records 650,000 to 1,000,000 distinct CDR3 sequences; 30% to 45% of these occur just once. Clones ranked in the top ten supply approximately 12% of the sample.

The receptor's source is a man aged 18 to 29 in good health. This sequence uses TRBV4-2 and TRBJ1-4; 7 middle bases align to TRBD1. The sequenced sample consisted of blood. The CDR3 protein sequence reads: CASSFGRGLANEKLFF. The bases are TGTGCCAGCAGCTTCGGGAGGGGGCTGGCTAATGAAAAACTGTTTTTT.